The present entry profiles one T cell receptor (beta chain) with its context. The antigen this receptor binds is unknown. No clone much larger than this one lies a single base away; base qualities are absent. The collaborating institutions used their own protocols to collect whole blood in K2EDTA tubes. For TCRbeta analysis, collaborators shipped samples in one of three forms: frozen whole blood, isolated PBMCs, or DNA extracted from either of those sample types. These data originate in a study of blood T cell repertoires in COVID-19 (TCRdb year 2020). A note on the overall study: Samples from collaborators originated in the United States, Italy and Spain and spanned both the acute and convalescent phases of COVID-19. The samples were drawn from the first 160 participants of the ongoing ImmuneRACE study and from 1,200 or so subjects provided by 6 global collaborators. Where available, HLA class I and class II types were obtained from metadata supplied by the sample provider rather than from assay-based typing. The dataset comprised deeply sampled blood TCRbeta repertoires from subjects exposed to, actively infected with, or recovered from COVID-19. A freely available public database, intended as a resource for researchers studying the immune response to SARS-CoV-2, is where the repertoires were released. Sample metadata almost always included a de-identified subject ID, COVID-19 status, age in years and sex. The material from the prospective study consisted of cDNA or gDNA derived from T cells, B-cell-depleted T cells, or PBMCs. Summary of the overall study and its limitations: Clinical and demographic metadata were provided uncurated, with the amount varying by source and participant.

TCRbeta CDR3 regions were amplified from genomic DNA by means of the immunoSEQ Assay, a bias-controlled multiplex PCR. The original methods were these. Within the assay, amplification of reference gene primers was used to estimate how many nucleated cells each sample contained. To quantify the absolute abundance of each unique TCRbeta CDR3 rearrangement, sequence reads were collapsed and filtered. For each sample, productive Simpson clonality was calculated as the square root of Simpson's diversity index over productive rearrangements. Imported from immuneACCESS, the table was reduced by TCRdb to in-frame sequences with V and J called. These copies leave out some clones; in studies compared against another copy, an unresolved V gene accounts for under half, and the cause of the remainder is not known. V and J calls and clone size come straight from that table; D and trimming were deduced from the DNA. The sample records around 270,000 clones, 70% to 90% of which are singletons. 2.3% of the sample lies in the top ten.

Inclusive of the bounding cysteine and phenylalanine, the CDR3 is 15 residues long. The retained sequence is limited to the CDR3, 45 bases, with the frame set at the first base. V is pruned by 5 bases and J by 2 bases, leaving 6 bases of the junction without a gene match. The CDR1 and CDR2 encoded by the germline V gene are SGHTA and FQGNSA. The receptor chain draws on TRBV7-2 and TRBJ2-7; 10 middle bases align to TRBD2. The source material was peripheral blood. The TCR sequence derives from a woman in her fifties or sixties with acute or convalescent COVID-19. This receptor has the CDR3 CASSQRLAGPYEQYF. The DNA reads as follows: TGTGCCAGCAGCCAAAGACTAGCGGGTCCCTACGAGCAGTACTTC.